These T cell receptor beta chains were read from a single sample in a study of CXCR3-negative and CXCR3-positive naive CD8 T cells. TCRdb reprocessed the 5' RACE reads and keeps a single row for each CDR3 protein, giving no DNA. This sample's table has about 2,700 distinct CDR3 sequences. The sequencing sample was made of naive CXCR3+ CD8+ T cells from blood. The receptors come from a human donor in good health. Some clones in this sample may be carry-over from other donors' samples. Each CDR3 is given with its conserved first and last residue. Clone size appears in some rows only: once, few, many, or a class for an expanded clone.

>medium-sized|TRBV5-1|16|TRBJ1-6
CASSFDLSQGGSPLHF
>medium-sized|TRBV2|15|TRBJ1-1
CASRENQGMNTEAFF
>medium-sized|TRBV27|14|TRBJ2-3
CASSLSARTDTQYF
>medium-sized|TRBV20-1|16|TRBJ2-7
CSARGPGTGSSYEQYF
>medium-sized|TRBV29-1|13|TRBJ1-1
CSVGISGYTEAFF
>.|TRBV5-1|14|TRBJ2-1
CASSDGTGGNEQFF
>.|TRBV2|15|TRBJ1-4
CASRSPGTIGKKLFF
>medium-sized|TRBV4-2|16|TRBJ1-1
CASSPSFELTNTEAFF
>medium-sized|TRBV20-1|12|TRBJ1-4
CSARDPTQGLFF
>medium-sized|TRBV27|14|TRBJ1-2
CASSLTGGNYGYTF
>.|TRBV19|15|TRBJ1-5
CASSPTGYGNQPQHF
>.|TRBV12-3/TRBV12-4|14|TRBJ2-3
CASSESGGAEAQYF
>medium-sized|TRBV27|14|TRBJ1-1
CASSPTGGGTEAFF
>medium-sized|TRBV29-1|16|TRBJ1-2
CSVEAPRRADNYGYTF
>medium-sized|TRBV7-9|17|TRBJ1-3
CASSFPGQGATGNTIYF
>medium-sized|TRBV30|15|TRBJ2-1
CAWSVGRGLKDEQFF
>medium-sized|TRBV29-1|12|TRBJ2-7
CSVETGVYEQYF
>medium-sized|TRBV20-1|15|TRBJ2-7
CSASDDYLTSYEQYF
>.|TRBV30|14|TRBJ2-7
CAWSVLAGGYEQYF
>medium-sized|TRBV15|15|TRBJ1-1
CATSSFEGGNTEAFF
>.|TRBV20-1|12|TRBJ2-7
CSARDRRYEQYF
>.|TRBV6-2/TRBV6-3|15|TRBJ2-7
CASSHWGRSPYEQYF
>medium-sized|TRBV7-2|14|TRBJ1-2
CASSITDSPLGYTF
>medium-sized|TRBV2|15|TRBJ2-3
CASSEVGAFTDTQYF
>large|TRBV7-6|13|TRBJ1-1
CASSYGLNTEAFF
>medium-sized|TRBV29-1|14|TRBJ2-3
CSVDGLDNTDTQYF
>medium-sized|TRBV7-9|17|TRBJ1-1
CASSPPTGQIMNTEAFF
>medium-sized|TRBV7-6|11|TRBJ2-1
CASSSRVEQFF